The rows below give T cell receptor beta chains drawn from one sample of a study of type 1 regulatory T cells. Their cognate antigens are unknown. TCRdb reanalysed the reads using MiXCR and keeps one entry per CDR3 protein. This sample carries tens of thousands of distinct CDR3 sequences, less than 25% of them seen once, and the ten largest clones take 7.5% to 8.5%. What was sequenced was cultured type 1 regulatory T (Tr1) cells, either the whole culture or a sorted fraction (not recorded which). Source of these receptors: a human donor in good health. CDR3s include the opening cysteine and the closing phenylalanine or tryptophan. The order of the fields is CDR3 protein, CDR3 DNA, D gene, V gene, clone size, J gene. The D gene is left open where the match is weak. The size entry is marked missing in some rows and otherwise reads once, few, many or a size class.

CDR3aa: CASSLNFLGEQFF; CDR3nt: TGTGCTAGCAGCTTAAACTTCTTGGGCGAGCAGTTCTTC; d_gene: .; v_gene: TRBV7-7; abundance: few; j_gene: TRBJ2-1
CDR3aa: CSGDGYNEQFF; CDR3nt: TGCAGTGGGGACGGCTACAATGAGCAGTTCTTC; d_gene: .; v_gene: TRBV20-1; abundance: .; j_gene: TRBJ2-1
CDR3aa: CASSPGQGNYGYTF; CDR3nt: TGTGCCAGCTCACCGGGACAGGGGAACTATGGCTACACCTTC; d_gene: TRBD1; v_gene: TRBV18; abundance: .; j_gene: TRBJ1-2
CDR3aa: CASRWAGGNHEQFF; CDR3nt: TGCGCCAGCAGATGGGCGGGAGGGAACCATGAGCAGTTCTTC; d_gene: TRBD2; v_gene: TRBV5-1; abundance: .; j_gene: TRBJ2-1
CDR3aa: CSALTGGFTEAFF; CDR3nt: TGCAGCGCTCTTACAGGGGGCTTCACTGAAGCTTTCTTT; d_gene: TRBD1; v_gene: TRBV29-1; abundance: few; j_gene: TRBJ1-1
CDR3aa: CASSLLAGSTDTQYF; CDR3nt: TGTGCCAGCAGTTTACTAGCGGGAAGCACAGATACGCAGTATTTT; d_gene: TRBD2; v_gene: TRBV12-3/TRBV12-4; abundance: .; j_gene: TRBJ2-3
CDR3aa: CSVEDVGAEQYF; CDR3nt: TGCAGCGTTGAAGATGTCGGGGCCGAGCAGTACTTC; d_gene: .; v_gene: TRBV29-1; abundance: .; j_gene: TRBJ2-7
CDR3aa: CSGEIAGGGETQYF; CDR3nt: TGCAGCGGGGAAATAGCGGGAGGAGGAGAGACCCAGTACTTC; d_gene: TRBD2; v_gene: TRBV29-1; abundance: .; j_gene: TRBJ2-5
CDR3aa: CASSSYSEEPFYEQYF; CDR3nt: TGCGCCAGCAGCTCCTACAGCGAGGAACCCTTCTACGAGCAGTACTTC; d_gene: .; v_gene: TRBV5-1; abundance: few; j_gene: TRBJ2-7
CDR3aa: CATARGRALDEQYF; CDR3nt: TGTGCCACGGCCCGAGGGAGGGCCCTCGACGAGCAGTACTTC; d_gene: TRBD2; v_gene: TRBV10-3; abundance: .; j_gene: TRBJ2-7
CDR3aa: CASSSNLGQAKNIQYF; CDR3nt: TGTGCCAGCAGCTCGAACCTGGGACAGGCCAAAAACATTCAGTACTTC; d_gene: TRBD1; v_gene: TRBV7-9; abundance: few; j_gene: TRBJ2-4
CDR3aa: CASSFGQGARIGELFF; CDR3nt: TGTGCCAGCAGTTTTGGACAGGGGGCGCGGATCGGGGAGCTGTTTTTT; d_gene: TRBD1; v_gene: TRBV12-3/TRBV12-4; abundance: few; j_gene: TRBJ2-2
CDR3aa: CSVESANYGYTF; CDR3nt: TGCAGCGTTGAATCGGCTAACTATGGCTACACCTTC; d_gene: .; v_gene: TRBV29-1; abundance: few; j_gene: TRBJ1-2
CDR3aa: CASSIRDGFQVAGELFF; CDR3nt: TGTGCCAGTAGTATTAGAGACGGGTTTCAGGTGGCCGGGGAGCTGTTTTTT; d_gene: .; v_gene: TRBV19; abundance: .; j_gene: TRBJ2-2
CDR3aa: CASSTSGSVSGQFF; CDR3nt: TGTGCCAGCAGTACCAGCGGGTCTGTGAGTGGGCAGTTCTTC; d_gene: .; v_gene: TRBV12-3/TRBV12-4; abundance: medium-sized; j_gene: TRBJ2-1
CDR3aa: CASSSLTSGSNEQFF; CDR3nt: TGCGCCAGCAGCTCCCTGACTAGCGGGAGCAATGAGCAGTTCTTC; d_gene: TRBD2; v_gene: TRBV5-1; abundance: many; j_gene: TRBJ2-1
CDR3aa: CASSKRAGRVEETQYF; CDR3nt: TGTGCCAGCTCGAAGAGGGCAGGGAGGGTGGAAGAGACCCAGTACTTC; d_gene: TRBD2; v_gene: TRBV9; abundance: .; j_gene: TRBJ2-5
CDR3aa: CASSQADNQPQHF; CDR3nt: TGTGCCAGCAGCCAAGCTGACAATCAGCCCCAGCATTTT; d_gene: .; v_gene: TRBV3-1; abundance: few; j_gene: TRBJ1-5
CDR3aa: CASSRTGAGENEQYF; CDR3nt: TGTGCCAGCAGTCGAACTGGAGCGGGAGAAAACGAGCAGTACTTC; d_gene: TRBD2; v_gene: TRBV28; abundance: .; j_gene: TRBJ2-7
CDR3aa: CASSQTQGPYNEQYF; CDR3nt: TGTGCCAGCAGCCAAACGCAGGGCCCTTACAATGAGCAGTACTTC; d_gene: .; v_gene: TRBV3-1; abundance: .; j_gene: TRBJ2-5
CDR3aa: CASSLGYSYNEQFF; CDR3nt: TGTGCCAGCAGCTTGGGATACTCCTACAATGAGCAGTTCTTC; d_gene: .; v_gene: TRBV7-6; abundance: .; j_gene: TRBJ2-1
CDR3aa: CASSQDPGGVGNEQFF; CDR3nt: TGTGCCAGCAGCCAAGATCCTGGCGGGGTTGGTAATGAGCAGTTCTTC; d_gene: .; v_gene: TRBV3-1; abundance: .; j_gene: TRBJ2-1
CDR3aa: CASSVALRAGELFF; CDR3nt: TGTGCCAGCAGCGTAGCTTTGAGGGCCGGGGAGCTGTTTTTT; d_gene: .; v_gene: TRBV9; abundance: many; j_gene: TRBJ2-2
CDR3aa: CSASRQGNTEAFF; CDR3nt: TGTAGTGCTAGTCGGCAGGGGAACACTGAAGCTTTCTTT; d_gene: .; v_gene: TRBV20-1; abundance: .; j_gene: TRBJ1-1
CDR3aa: CASRIGSYGYTF; CDR3nt: TGTGCCAGCAGGATAGGAAGTTATGGCTACACCTTC; d_gene: .; v_gene: TRBV6-1; abundance: .; j_gene: TRBJ1-2
CDR3aa: CSARDTDRGNQPQHF; CDR3nt: TGCAGTGCTAGAGATACGGACAGGGGCAATCAGCCCCAGCATTTT; d_gene: TRBD1; v_gene: TRBV20-1; abundance: few; j_gene: TRBJ1-5
CDR3aa: CASSQTGRRSYEQYF; CDR3nt: TGTGCCAGCAGCCAGACCGGCCGGAGGTCCTACGAGCAGTACTTC; d_gene: .; v_gene: TRBV12-3/TRBV12-4; abundance: .; j_gene: TRBJ2-7
CDR3aa: CSANPGGTEAFF; CDR3nt: TGCAGTGCTAATCCCGGGGGCACTGAAGCTTTCTTT; d_gene: .; v_gene: TRBV20-1; abundance: .; j_gene: TRBJ1-1
CDR3aa: CASSLSGGNYNEQFF; CDR3nt: TGTGCCAGCAGCTTATCTGGCGGGAACTACAATGAGCAGTTCTTC; d_gene: .; v_gene: TRBV7-8; abundance: .; j_gene: TRBJ2-1
CDR3aa: CSARDPSEKTYEQYF; CDR3nt: TGCAGTGCTAGAGATCCTAGCGAGAAAACCTACGAGCAGTACTTC; d_gene: .; v_gene: TRBV20-1; abundance: few; j_gene: TRBJ2-7
CDR3aa: CASSIPKNAEAFF; CDR3nt: TGTGCCAGTAGTATCCCCAAAAACGCTGAAGCTTTCTTT; d_gene: .; v_gene: TRBV19; abundance: .; j_gene: TRBJ1-1
CDR3aa: CASSLTGDTDTFF; CDR3nt: TGTGCCAGCAGCCTGACTGGGGACACCGATACTTTCTTT; d_gene: .; v_gene: TRBV7-2; abundance: .; j_gene: TRBJ1-1
CDR3aa: CASSPIRGNQPQHF; CDR3nt: TGTGCCAGCTCACCGATCAGGGGCAATCAGCCCCAGCATTTT; d_gene: .; v_gene: TRBV18; abundance: .; j_gene: TRBJ1-5
CDR3aa: CAIGSESDRQYF; CDR3nt: TGTGCCATCGGCTCGGAATCGGACCGACAGTACTTC; d_gene: .; v_gene: TRBV10-3; abundance: few; j_gene: TRBJ2-7
CDR3aa: CASSTLQPSNYGYTF; CDR3nt: TGTGCCAGCAGTACGTTACAGCCCTCTAACTATGGCTACACCTTC; d_gene: .; v_gene: TRBV25-1; abundance: .; j_gene: TRBJ1-2
CDR3aa: CASSVGTGVLYTEAFF; CDR3nt: TGTGCCAGCAGCGTAGGGACAGGAGTCCTATACACTGAAGCTTTCTTT; d_gene: TRBD1; v_gene: TRBV9; abundance: .; j_gene: TRBJ1-1
CDR3aa: CASSFNENTEAFF; CDR3nt: TGCGCCAGCAGCTTTAATGAGAACACTGAAGCTTTCTTT; d_gene: .; v_gene: TRBV5-1; abundance: many; j_gene: TRBJ1-1
CDR3aa: CASSLERLGVDTQYF; CDR3nt: TGCGCCAGCAGCTTGGAGCGTCTAGGTGTAGATACGCAGTATTTT; d_gene: .; v_gene: TRBV5-1; abundance: few; j_gene: TRBJ2-3
CDR3aa: CAIGRDRLYQPQHF; CDR3nt: TGTGCCATCGGCCGGGACAGGCTTTATCAGCCCCAGCATTTT; d_gene: TRBD1; v_gene: TRBV10-3; abundance: few; j_gene: TRBJ1-5
CDR3aa: CSARLAGALNEQFF; CDR3nt: TGCAGTGCTAGATTAGCGGGAGCGCTCAATGAGCAGTTCTTC; d_gene: TRBD2; v_gene: TRBV20-1; abundance: many; j_gene: TRBJ2-1
CDR3aa: CASITGLLAGADTQYF; CDR3nt: TGTGCCAGCATCACAGGGCTCTTAGCGGGAGCAGATACGCAGTATTTT; d_gene: TRBD2; v_gene: TRBV7-2; abundance: few; j_gene: TRBJ2-3
CDR3aa: CASSMGQGQFTDTQYF; CDR3nt: TGCGCCAGCAGCATGGGACAGGGGCAATTCACAGATACGCAGTATTTT; d_gene: TRBD1; v_gene: TRBV5-1; abundance: few; j_gene: TRBJ2-3
CDR3aa: CSASLDRGLREQYF; CDR3nt: TGCAGTGCTAGCCTTGACAGGGGGTTGCGCGAGCAGTACTTC; d_gene: TRBD1; v_gene: TRBV20-1; abundance: few; j_gene: TRBJ2-7
CDR3aa: CAWSLRGHDCSF; CDR3nt: TGTGCCTGGAGCCTCAGGGGGCACGACTGTTCCTTC; d_gene: TRBD1; v_gene: TRBV30; abundance: .; j_gene: TRBJ1-2
CDR3aa: CASSYSRAGSPYEQYF; CDR3nt: TGTGCCAGCAGTTACTCGAGGGCAGGGAGCCCCTACGAGCAGTACTTC; d_gene: .; v_gene: TRBV6-5; abundance: .; j_gene: TRBJ2-7
CDR3aa: CASSLPSGSGNTIYF; CDR3nt: TGTGCCAGCAGCCTCCCGTCGGGCTCTGGAAACACCATATATTTT; d_gene: .; v_gene: TRBV7-2; abundance: .; j_gene: TRBJ1-3
CDR3aa: CASRQEVHGLAGRAQFF; CDR3nt: TGTGCCAGCCGACAAGAGGTTCACGGACTAGCGGGGAGAGCACAGTTCTTC; d_gene: TRBD2; v_gene: TRBV27; abundance: few; j_gene: TRBJ2-1
CDR3aa: CAGTRDRTNYGYTF; CDR3nt: TGTGCCGGAACCCGGGACAGAACTAACTATGGCTACACCTTC; d_gene: TRBD1; v_gene: TRBV7-2; abundance: many; j_gene: TRBJ1-2
CDR3aa: CASSWVIRETQYF; CDR3nt: TGTGCCAGCAGCTGGGTAATTCGAGAGACCCAGTACTTC; d_gene: .; v_gene: TRBV7-2; abundance: .; j_gene: TRBJ2-5
CDR3aa: CSVVPYNEQFF; CDR3nt: TGCAGCGTTGTGCCCTACAATGAGCAGTTCTTC; d_gene: .; v_gene: TRBV29-1; abundance: few; j_gene: TRBJ2-1
CDR3aa: CASSWAQGQDTF; CDR3nt: TGTGCCAGCAGCTGGGCCCAGGGGCAGGACACCTTC; d_gene: .; v_gene: TRBV5-6; abundance: few; j_gene: TRBJ1-2
CDR3aa: CASIGHDLETQYF; CDR3nt: TGTGCCAGCATCGGACACGACCTAGAGACCCAGTACTTC; d_gene: .; v_gene: TRBV5-4; abundance: .; j_gene: TRBJ2-5
CDR3aa: CATSDSGRREQYF; CDR3nt: TGTGCCACCAGTGACTCCGGGAGGAGAGAGCAGTACTTC; d_gene: TRBD2; v_gene: TRBV24-1; abundance: .; j_gene: TRBJ2-7
CDR3aa: CASSLAARATQYF; CDR3nt: TGTGCCAGCAGCTTGGCCGCGCGGGCTACGCAGTATTTT; d_gene: .; v_gene: TRBV5-5; abundance: .; j_gene: TRBJ2-3
CDR3aa: CSARSASGSSDTGELFF; CDR3nt: TGCAGTGCTAGGTCGGCTAGCGGGAGTTCTGACACCGGGGAGCTGTTTTTT; d_gene: TRBD2; v_gene: TRBV20-1; abundance: .; j_gene: TRBJ2-2